The 8 T cell receptor beta chains given below trace back to one sample, sequenced in a study of T cell changes during pregnancy in multiple sclerosis. Produced via immunoSEQ multiplex PCR; TCRdb's table is partial and in-frame only. The sample consists of around 96,000 clones, 90% to 95% of them appearing once. Sample: peripheral blood, taken in the third trimester of pregnancy. These receptors came from a female donor with multiple sclerosis, enrolled in a pregnancy study.

This chain connects TRBV6-5 to TRBJ1-6; D is perhaps TRBD1 (5 bases). The CDR3 has 14 residues. The V end was cut by 6 bases, the J end by 6 bases, with 12 bases between. Germline CDR1 and CDR2: MNHEY and SVGAGI. The CDR3 reads CASSYGGTNSPLHF. In DNA form, the CDR3 reads TGTGCCAGCAGCTATGGGGGGACTAATTCACCCCTCCACTTT.

This clone came up a few times. The chain links TRBV16 to TRBJ1-1; no clear D gene. Looked up from germline, CDR1 is KGHSY and CDR2 is FQNENV. The CDR3 extends over 12 amino acids. V lost 4 bases and J 2 bases, leaving 5 bases between the germline ends. In nucleotides, the CDR3 is TGTGCCAGCAGCCCCCTTAACACTGAAGCTTTCTTT. Translating gives CASSPLNTEAFF.

The rearrangement uses TRBV15 and TRBJ2-1, with TRBD1 matching 9 bases. Germline CDR1 LNHNV, CDR2 YYDKDF (reference sequence). V lost 3 bases, J lost 5 bases, and 8 bases stayed unmatched. The CDR3 covers 16 residues. The CDR3 DNA sequence: TGTGCCACCAGCAGGCCCGGGACAGGGTTGGACAATGAGCAGTTCTTC. This gives the protein CATSRPGTGLDNEQFF.

The V call is TRBV6-6, the J call TRBJ1-1; tentative D call: TRBD1 (6 bases). CDR3 length: 13 residues. From germline, CDR1 is MNHNY and CDR2 SVGAGI (reference sequence). V was trimmed by 4 bases and J by 2 bases, leaving 8 bases between them. The CDR3 coding sequence is TGTGCCAGCAGTTCACAGGGAAACACTGAAGCTTTCTTT. It codes for CASSSQGNTEAFF.

CDR3 in amino acids: CASRPGQRLSGANVLTF. The CDR3 coding sequence is TGTGCCAGCAGGCCGGGACAGCGCCTCTCTGGGGCCAACGTCCTGACTTTC. This sequence joins TRBV28 and TRBJ2-6; the match to TRBD1 covers 7 bases. With 6 bases clipped from V and 0 bases from J, the junction kept 8 bases outside the gene matches. Germline V gene sequence: CDR1 MDHEN, CDR2 SYDVKM. This CDR3 has 17 amino acids. Complete variable domain (other parts from reference TRBV28 and TRBJ2-6): DVKVTQSSRYLVKRTGEKVFLECVQDMDHENMFWYRQDPGLGLRLIYFSYDVKMKEKGDIPEGYSVSREKKERFSLILESASTNQTSMYLCASRPGQRLSGANVLTFGAGSRLTVL.

This clone has only one observation. V and J are TRBV2 and TRBJ2-3, with D unresolved. Germline V gene sequence: CDR1 SNHLY, CDR2 FYNNEI. V was trimmed by 6 bases and J by 5 bases, leaving 3 bases between them. The CDR3 loop spans 10 amino acids. Here the CDR3 reads CASRLDTQYF. DNA of the CDR3: TGTGCCAGCAGACTAGATACGCAGTATTTT.

The V call is TRBV19, the J call TRBJ1-5; 8 bases align to TRBD1. The V gene's germline CDR1 is LNHDA and CDR2 SQIVND (reference sequence). The CDR3 is 17 residues long. The V and J ends lost 3 bases and 6 bases, in that order; junction bases with no gene match: 13. Written as DNA, the CDR3 is TGTGCCAGTAGTATCTACCCGACAGGGGTAGGAAGTCAGCCCCAGCATTTT. It is translated as CASSIYPTGVGSQPQHF.

The rearrangement uses TRBV9 and TRBJ2-1; 14 bases line up with TRBD2. The germline gives CDR1 SGDLS, CDR2 YYNGEE. This CDR3 comprises 15 residues. The J segment lost 9 bases and the V segment lost 3 bases, leaving 5 bases of the junction unmatched. The CDR3 spells CASSAGTSGSSEQFF. CDR3 nucleotide sequence: TGTGCCAGCAGCGCCGGGACTAGCGGGAGTAGTGAGCAGTTCTTC.